These 18 T cell receptor beta chains were sequenced from one sample in a study of blood T cells in healthy people across ages. Using a J-beta primer mix together with a sample-barcoded 5' primer, a second PCR was run for roughly 6 to 12 cycles. TCRdb recomputed calls from the 5' RACE reads with MiXCR, one row per CDR3 protein. The table has hundreds of thousands of distinct CDR3 sequences, 32% seen once; the top ten hold 15%. Sequenced material: blood. These receptors were obtained from a woman aged 80 or older in good health.

This clonotype was detected many times. CDR3 loop: CASSSSGWANVLTF. Written as DNA, the CDR3 is TGTGCCAGCAGTTCCTCGGGCTGGGCCAACGTCCTGACTTTC. The V gene is TRBV6-6, the J gene TRBJ2-6; D unresolved. V dropped 4 bases and J dropped 5 bases, with 9 bases sitting between them. This CDR3 is built from 14 residues. Germline CDR1 is MNHNY and CDR2 is SVGAGI (reference sequence).

This clonotype was observed many times. The chain combines TRBV7-3 with TRBJ2-5; tentative D call: TRBD2 (5 bases). The CDR3 sequence is 15 residues long. The germline V gene encodes CDR1 SGHTA and CDR2 FQGTGA. Trimming left V 2 bases short and J 4 bases short, with 14 bases between. The CDR3 here is CASSLLGRGGETQYF. DNA for the CDR3: TGTGCCAGCAGCTTATTAGGACGGGGTGGAGAGACCCAGTACTTC.

As for this clonotype: A much larger clone is a single base away; this may be a read error. The chain employs TRBV9 and TRBJ2-5, with D perhaps matching TRBD1 (6 bases). The CDR3 is 16 residues long. Germline values: CDR1 SGDLS, CDR2 YYNGEE. CDR3 DNA sequence: TGTGTCAGCAGCGTAACTACAGGGCTACTGCAAGAGACCCAGTACTTC. Its protein product is CVSSVTTGLLQETQYF.

As for this clonotype: A clone one base away is much larger, so this may be a read error. This rearrangement joins TRBV6-2 or TRBV6-3 to TRBJ2-7; TRBD2 agrees at 9 bases. Germline V gives CDR1 MNHEY, CDR2 SVGEGT. This CDR3 region has 18 residues. V gave up 2 bases and J gave up 7 bases; unmatched junction bases: 18. CDR3 coding DNA: TGTGCCAGCAGTTACGGTTCCGGGTGGCGGGGGGGCCAAAATGAGCAGTACTTC. Its translation is CASSYGSGWRGGQNEQYF.

V usage is TRBV3-1 and J usage is TRBJ1-5; D might be TRBD1 (6 bases). The CDR3 is made up of 13 amino acids. Looked up from germline, CDR1 is LGHDT and CDR2 is YNNKEL (reference sequence). V was shortened by 3 bases and J by 4 bases, with 7 bases between the two germline ends. The CDR3 is CASSQQGNQPQHF. For the CDR3, the DNA is TGTGCCAGCAGCCAGCAGGGGAATCAGCCCCAGCATTTT.

This clonotype was detected only a few times. The gene calls are TRBV12-3 or TRBV12-4 and TRBJ1-1; D remains unclear. The germline V and J ends were trimmed by 5 bases and 2 bases, with 18 bases remaining between them. The CDR3 is 16 residues long. CDR3 loop: CASSPEIYTVNTEAFF. CDR3 in DNA: TGTGCCAGCAGTCCCGAGATCTATACAGTCAACACTGAAGCTTTCTTT.

This clonotype was picked up one time. The genes are TRBV20-1 and TRBJ2-5, with D tentatively TRBD1 (6 bases). The J call may be incorrect, as the DNA end agrees better with TRBJ2-7. Germline lookup yields CDR1 DFQATT and CDR2 SNEGSKA (reference sequence). The CDR3 totals 12 residues. The CDR3 nucleotides are TGCAGTGCTAGTAACAGGGCGGACGAGCAGTACTTC. This codes for CSASNRADEQYF.

Details on this clonotype: A read error may be the cause here, since a much bigger clone is one base away. The chain joins TRBV25-1 to TRBJ2-4; the D gene is possibly TRBD1 (5 bases). The DNA end is more similar to TRBJ2-5, so the J call may be wrong. CDR1 and CDR2 from the germline V gene are MGHDK and SYGVNS. The CDR3 covers 14 residues. The CDR3 coding sequence is TGTGCCAGCTCGTTACAGGAGATTGAAAAGACCCAGTACTTC. Protein sequence: CASSLQEIEKTQYF.

As for this clonotype: A read error is possible here, since a much larger clone lies one base away. The chain combines TRBV5-1 with TRBJ2-7; possible D gene TRBD2, 5 bases. Germline values: CDR1 SGHRS, CDR2 YFSETQ. The CDR3 loop spans 14 amino acids. CDR3 region: CASSFSGNSYKQYF. The CDR3 DNA reads as TGCGCCAGCAGCTTCAGCGGCAACTCCTACAAGCAGTACTTC.

This clonotype was observed once. V usage is TRBV20-1 and J usage is TRBJ1-2; TRBD1 agrees at 7 bases. This CDR3 has 14 residues. Germline V CDR1 and CDR2: DFQATT, SNEGSKA (reference sequence). Trimming at V came to 0 bases and at J to 7 bases, leaving 8 bases not matched to a gene. The CDR3 is CSARDGQGVGGYTF. CDR3 sequence (DNA): TGCAGTGCTAGAGACGGTCAGGGGGTTGGTGGCTACACCTTC.

This clonotype has at least ten counts. The chain uses TRBV7-8 and TRBJ2-7; 10 bases map to TRBD2. Germline CDR1 reads SGHVS; CDR2 reads FQNEAQ. J gave up 0 bases and V 1 base, and 9 bases lay outside the gene matches. The CDR3 consists of 18 residues. The CDR3 sequence is CASSLDLAGAFSSYEQYF. The CDR3 nucleotides are TGTGCCAGCAGCTTAGACCTAGCGGGGGCCTTCTCCTCCTACGAGCAGTACTTC.

This clonotype has a count of ten or more. The genes are TRBV7-9 and TRBJ2-1; 10 nucleotides line up with TRBD2. With V trimmed by 5 bases and J by 7 bases, 14 bases remained unmatched. The CDR3 has 17 amino acids. Per the germline V gene, CDR1 is SEHNR and CDR2 is FQNEAQ (reference sequence). CDR3 DNA sequence: TGTGCCAGCAGCCCCCCGGGAGCGGGGGGGCCCGGTAATGAGCAGTTCTTC. Its protein product is CASSPPGAGGPGNEQFF.

This clonotype was detected many times. The chain has TRBV12-3 or TRBV12-4 and TRBJ2-7; D is uncertain. The CDR3 is 13 residues long. Trimming cost V 1 base and J 2 bases, with 6 bases left between them. The CDR3 DNA sequence: TGTGCCAGCAGTTTAGGCGGCCCCTACGAGCAGTACTTC. Protein product: CASSLGGPYEQYF.

This clonotype was observed a few times. The chain has TRBV20-1 and TRBJ2-3; 12 nucleotides match TRBD2. CDR1 is DFQATT and CDR2 is SNEGSKA in the germline V gene (reference sequence). The CDR3 loop spans 17 amino acids. V dropped 1 base and J dropped 5; count of bases not matched to a gene: 10. Here the CDR3 DNA reads TGCAGTGCTAGAGCCGGGCTAGCGGGAGGGCCGGTAGATACGCAGTATTTT. Translating it yields CSARAGLAGGPVDTQYF.

This clonotype was detected many times. The gene calls are TRBV6-6 and TRBJ1-2; D is unresolved. In germline, CDR1 is MNHNY, CDR2 SVGAGI (reference sequence). V was cut by 4 bases and J by 8 bases, with 11 bases left in between. The CDR3 runs to 12 residues. The CDR3 sequence is CASSFDTWGYTF. DNA for the CDR3: TGTGCCAGCAGTTTCGACACCTGGGGCTACACCTTC.

This clonotype was found many times. The chain combines TRBV24-1 with TRBJ2-3; no firm D call. Trimming pared 0 bases from V and 0 bases from J, leaving 6 bases between. Germline lookup yields CDR1 KGHDR and CDR2 SFDVKD. The CDR3 extends over 15 amino acids. The CDR3 region has the DNA TGTGCCACCAGTGATTTGGGGGATAGCACAGATACGCAGTATTTT. Encoded protein: CATSDLGDSTDTQYF.

Notes on this clonotype: An end of the junction differs from the germline gene, which may be a read error. The V call is TRBV7-2, the J call TRBJ2-7, with D possibly TRBD2 on 6 matching bases. The J call is doubtful: the DNA matches TRBJ2-5 better. The CDR3 is made up of 14 amino acids. From germline, CDR1 is SGHTA and CDR2 FQGNSA. In DNA form, the CDR3 reads TGTGCCGGCAGCCCGCGGGCGGGGCAAGAGACCCAGTACTTC. As protein: CAGSPRAGQETQYF.

This clonotype was counted many times. The genes are TRBV5-8 and TRBJ2-7; tentative D call: TRBD1 (7 bases). The CDR3 has 15 amino acids. Trimming cost V 4 bases and J 4 bases, with 18 bases left between them. Germline CDR1 reads SGHTS; CDR2 reads YDEGEE. The CDR3 bases are TGTGCCAGCAGCGCGGGACAGCCCTCCGAGTACGAGCAGTACTTC. It yields the protein CASSAGQPSEYEQYF.